The clone carrying this TCR beta chain came up many times. Its antigen is unidentified. This entry is derived from a study of T cells in Graves' hyperthyroidism and ophthalmopathy. Study information: Peripheral blood collection took place at initial diagnosis, before any treatment. Overall study findings and caveats: Ophthalmopathy prediction by the model preceded onset by a median about 6 months.

RNA transcripts provided the source from which TCR beta CDR3 regions were amplified. The TCR CDR3 first-round RT-PCR relied on the HTBI primer set. In TCRdb, the multiplex PCR reads were re-called with MiXCR into one record per CDR3 protein. The sample lists about 50,000 distinct CDR3 sequences, around 50% occurring once. Patients affected by ophthalmopathy presented a Clinical Activity Score of at least 3, a NOSPECS grade of at least 4, and disease duration below 3 months. The source material was blood. The TCR comes from a woman in her thirties with Graves' ophthalmopathy.

This chain's CDR3 is CASSMNQGYEQYF. As DNA, the CDR3 is TGTGCCAGTAGTATGAACCAGGGCTACGAGCAGTACTTC. The chain is built from TRBV19 and TRBJ2-7; weak D call: TRBD1 (5 bases). The CDR3 is 13 residues long. Between the trimmed V and J ends, which lost 3 bases and 3 bases, there was a span of 9 bases. From germline, CDR1 is LNHDA and CDR2 SQIVND (reference sequence).